These 14 T cell receptor beta chains were sequenced from one sample in a study of blood T cells in healthy people across ages. A second PCR of about 6 to 12 cycles used a sample-barcoded 5' primer and a J-beta primer mix. TCRdb fed the 5' RACE reads into MiXCR, producing one record per CDR3 protein. The sample contains 720,000 or so distinct CDR3 sequences, over 40% of which appear only once. Sequencing was carried out using blood. The receptors come from a man at least 80 years old in good health.

J is TRBJ2-7 and V is TRBV6-6; 15 nucleotides line up with TRBD2. J was trimmed by 2 bases and V by 5 bases; bases with no gene match: 4. This CDR3 contains 16 residues. The germline CDR1 and CDR2 sequences are MNHNY and SVGAGI (reference sequence). CDR3 sequence reads: CASSPRTSGRAYEQYF. In nucleotides, the CDR3 is TGTGCCAGCAGTCCGAGGACTAGCGGGAGGGCCTACGAGCAGTACTTC.

This chain connects TRBV5-1 to TRBJ1-1; TRBD1 matches 12 bases. V trimming: 4 bases; J trimming: 5 bases; junction bases outside the gene matches: 9. Germline V CDR1 and CDR2: SGHRS, YFSETQ. The CDR3 extends over 16 amino acids. The CDR3 nucleotides read TGCGCCAGCAGCCCCGGGACAGGGGGCTTCGGTACTGAAGCTTTCTTT. As protein: CASSPGTGGFGTEAFF.

The chain joins TRBV14 to TRBJ2-1; 7 positions agree with TRBD2. V shed 1 base and J 9 bases; nucleotides not matched to a gene: 12. The CDR3 is made up of 16 amino acids. CDR1 and CDR2 (germline): SGHDN, FVKESK. The CDR3 bases are TGTGCCAGCAGCCAAGCAGGGCGGGAGATTACGGGTGAGCAGTTCTTC. This codes for CASSQAGREITGEQFF.

Ten or more counts support this clonotype. The CDR3 sequence: CASSLGGGVPYNEQFF. CDR3 sequence (DNA): TGTGCCAGCAGCTTAGGGGGGGGGGTTCCCTACAATGAGCAGTTCTTC. The gene calls are TRBV7-9 and TRBJ2-1; 7 bases map to TRBD2. The V gene's germline CDR1 is SEHNR and CDR2 FQNEAQ (reference sequence). V lost 1 base and J lost 2; bases outside the gene matches: 5. The CDR3 runs to 16 residues.

The chain joins TRBV9 to TRBJ2-3; 12 nucleotides match TRBD2. Germline CDR1 is SGDLS and CDR2 is YYNGEE. J gave up 5 bases and V 3 bases, and 1 base lay outside the gene matches. The CDR3 contains 14 residues. The CDR3 sequence: CASSATSGGDTQYF. DNA of the CDR3: TGTGCCAGCAGCGCGACTAGCGGGGGAGATACGCAGTATTTT.

The chain links TRBV6-2 or TRBV6-3 to TRBJ2-1; a possible D gene is TRBD2 (5 bases). The ends were cut back, 7 bases at V and 7 bases at J, with 17 bases in the middle. Germline assignment: CDR1 MNHEY and CDR2 SVGEGT. This CDR3 comprises 14 residues. The CDR3 protein is CASISASRTNEQFF. The CDR3 region has the DNA TGTGCCAGCATTAGTGCTAGCCGAACGAATGAGCAGTTCTTC.

The sample holds a few counts of this clonotype. The rearrangement links TRBV28 to TRBJ2-3; 7 positions agree with TRBD1. Germline V gene data show CDR1 as MDHEN and CDR2 as SYDVKM. This CDR3 is 15 amino acids long. Unmatched junction bases numbered 7, after V lost 5 bases and J lost 2 bases. Written as DNA, the CDR3 is TGTGCCAGCAGTACCCGGACAGGTACCACAGATACGCAGTATTTT. Protein: CASSTRTGTTDTQYF.

The V call is TRBV9, the J call TRBJ2-4, with D perhaps TRBD1 or TRBD2 (5 bases each). The germline V and J ends were trimmed by 0 bases and 3 bases, with 16 bases remaining between them. Germline assignment: CDR1 SGDLS and CDR2 YYNGEE. This CDR3 spans 17 amino acids. DNA of the CDR3: TGTGCCAGCAGCGTAGGGGGACCCCAGGGTGGCAAAAACATTCAGTACTTC. The encoded protein is CASSVGGPQGGKNIQYF.

V and J are TRBV20-1 and TRBJ2-1; 7 nucleotides agree with TRBD1. The CDR3 is 13 residues long. Losses at the gene ends were 6 bases for V and 9 bases for J; bases not matched to a gene: 11. The germline V gene encodes CDR1 DFQATT and CDR2 SNEGSKA (reference sequence). Written as DNA, the CDR3 is TGCAGTGCACAACTTGACAGGGCCCGTGAGCAGTTCTTC. Translation: CSAQLDRAREQFF.

The chain recombines TRBV6-5 with TRBJ2-3; TRBD2 is a possible D gene (6 bases). Trimming removed 7 bases at V and 3 bases at J, with 14 bases between. This CDR3 region has 14 residues. Germline V gene data show CDR1 as MNHEY and CDR2 as SVGAGI. CDR3 bases: TGTGCCAGCAAGGCAGCGGGCGGAACAGATACGCAGTATTTT. This translates into CASKAAGGTDTQYF.

The V and J genes are TRBV7-9 and TRBJ2-7; no clear D. The DNA end favors TRBJ2-5, so the J call may be wrong. The CDR3 totals 12 residues. The germline V gene has CDR1 SEHNR and CDR2 FQNEAQ (reference sequence). Here the CDR3 DNA reads TGTGCCAGCAGCACCGTTTTGGAGACCCAGTACTTC. Its protein is CASSTVLETQYF.

This clonotype was seen a handful of times. V gene TRBV29-1 combines with J gene TRBJ2-5, with 9 positions matching TRBD1. The V gene's germline CDR1 is SQVTM and CDR2 ANQGSEA. CDR3 size: 15 residues. V was pared by 0 bases and J by 11 bases, with 13 bases of the junction left unmatched. This CDR3 reads CSVEESGTGYGGQYF. Here the CDR3 DNA reads TGCAGCGTTGAAGAGTCCGGGACAGGGTATGGGGGGCAGTACTTC.

The chain is built from TRBV7-9 and TRBJ2-3; TRBD2 might be the D (6 bases). This CDR3 has 17 amino acids. Germline loops: CDR1 SEHNR, CDR2 FQNEAQ (reference sequence). V dropped 2 bases and J dropped 1 base, with 16 bases sitting between them. CDR3: CASSLRLGGDGTDTQYF. CDR3 nucleotides: TGTGCCAGCAGCTTACGATTGGGGGGAGACGGCACAGATACGCAGTATTTT.

This clonotype was counted between two and nine times. The chain is built from TRBV3-1 and TRBJ1-5; 8 positions agree with TRBD1. The V gene end was trimmed by 0 bases and the J gene end by 6 bases; junction bases not matched to a gene: 4. This CDR3 has 15 residues. The germline gives CDR1 LGHDT, CDR2 YNNKEL (reference sequence). CDR3 nucleotide sequence: TGTGCCAGCAGCCAAGATACAGGGGGGGCTCAGCCCCAGCATTTT. It encodes CASSQDTGGAQPQHF.